A selection of T cell receptor beta chains follows, all from one sample in a study of blood T cell repertoires in COVID-19. Assay used: immunoSEQ multiplex PCR; TCRdb lists only in-frame clones, some missing. Found here are fewer than 150,000 clones, approximately 84% of them singletons; the top ten hold about 3.4%. Material: peripheral blood. Source of these receptors: a man aged 35 to 55 with acute or convalescent COVID-19. CDR3s include the opening cysteine and the closing phenylalanine or tryptophan. The D gene is left open where the match is weak. Clone size appears in some rows only: once, few, many, or a class for an expanded clone.

TRBD1 | - | TRBJ2-7 | 15 | TRBV5-1 | CASRLIHEAGGEQYF | TGCGCCAGCAGACTTATACACGAGGCAGGGGGCGAGCAGTACTTC
- | many | TRBJ2-1 | 15 | TRBV5-1 | CASSLTSLSYNEQFF | TGCGCCAGCAGCTTGACTAGTTTATCATACAATGAGCAGTTCTTC
- | - | TRBJ1-2 | 12 | TRBV24-1 | CATSDPFYGYTF | TGTGCCACCAGTGACCCCTTCTATGGCTACACCTTC
TRBD2 | - | TRBJ2-3 | 14 | TRBV6-5 | CASRAGGYTDTQYF | TGTGCCAGCAGAGCGGGGGGCTACACAGATACGCAGTATTTT
- | - | TRBJ1-2 | 14 | TRBV29-1 | CSVDPVTGDYGYTF | TGCAGCGTCGACCCGGTCACAGGAGACTATGGCTACACCTTC
- | - | TRBJ1-6 | 15 | TRBV5-6 | CASGIRGQVNSPLHF | TGTGCCAGCGGCATAAGGGGACAAGTTAATTCACCCCTCCACTTT
TRBD1 | - | TRBJ2-2 | 17 | TRBV10-1 | CARTKETGAEYTGELFF | TGCGCCAGGACTAAGGAAACAGGGGCAGAATACACCGGGGAGCTGTTTTTT
- | - | TRBJ2-3 | 15 | TRBV24-1 | CATSEGRPYTDTQYF | TGTGCCACCAGTGAAGGCAGGCCCTACACAGATACGCAGTATTTT
TRBD2 | few | TRBJ2-7 | 19 | TRBV7-9 | CASSSMGGNLGRLTYEQYF | TGTGCCAGCAGCTCTATGGGGGGGAACCTGGGCCGTTTGACGTACGAGCAGTACTTC
- | - | TRBJ1-6 | 15 | TRBV2 | CASSEQSGAYSPLHF | TGTGCCAGCAGTGAACAGTCAGGGGCTTATTCACCCCTCCACTTT
- | - | TRBJ1-2 | 18 | TRBV27 | CASGPDLGRPTSYYGYTF | TGTGCCAGCGGACCGGACCTGGGGCGACCCACCAGTTACTATGGCTACACCTTC
TRBD2 | - | TRBJ2-3 | 20 | TRBV7-6 | CASSLDSTSGGAPFTDTQYF | TGTGCCAGCAGCTTAGACTCGACTAGCGGGGGGGCCCCTTTCACAGATACGCAGTATTTT
TRBD1 | - | TRBJ1-3 | 15 | TRBV6-5 | CASGGQGARGNTIYF | TGTGCCAGCGGGGGACAGGGGGCGCGTGGAAACACCATATATTTT
- | - | TRBJ2-7 | 16 | TRBV12-2 | CASRLGGETGESEQYF | TGTGCAAGTCGCTTAGGTGGCGAGACAGGAGAGTCCGAGCAGTACTTC
TRBD1 | - | TRBJ2-4 | 19 | TRBV19 | CASSTRFPATGGWENIQYF | TGTGCCAGTAGTACCCGATTCCCCGCTACAGGGGGTTGGGAAAACATTCAGTACTTC
TRBD2 | - | TRBJ2-5 | 13 | TRBV30 | CAWRLAGGETQYF | TGTGCCTGGCGACTAGCGGGTGGTGAGACCCAGTACTTC
TRBD2 | - | TRBJ2-3 | 14 | TRBV2 | CATGLAGSRDTQYF | TGTGCCACCGGGCTAGCGGGGTCACGAGATACGCAGTATTTT
TRBD1 | - | TRBJ1-1 | 14 | TRBV19 | CASSRGRGQTEAFF | TGTGCCAGTAGTAGGGGCAGGGGGCAGACTGAAGCTTTCTTT
- | - | TRBJ1-5 | 15 | TRBV2 | CASRAGINSNQPQHF | TGTGCCAGCAGAGCAGGGATAAATAGCAATCAGCCCCAGCATTTT
TRBD1 | - | TRBJ2-3 | 15 | TRBV29-1 | CSVEAGTGGRDTQYF | TGCAGCGTTGAAGCGGGAACAGGGGGGAGGGATACGCAGTATTTT
- | - | TRBJ2-2 | 18 | TRBV19 | CASSRPGTRKGWAGELFF | TGTGCCAGTAGTCGCCCCGGGACAAGGAAAGGGTGGGCCGGGGAGCTGTTTTTT
- | few | TRBJ2-7 | 15 | TRBV3-1/TRBV3-2 | CASSQEWGQVSEQYF | TGTGCCAGCAGCCAAGAATGGGGCCAGGTCTCCGAGCAGTACTTC
TRBD2 | - | TRBJ2-5 | 15 | TRBV5-4 | CASSLKAGVQETQYF | TGTGCCAGCAGCTTAAAAGCGGGGGTCCAAGAGACCCAGTACTTC
- | many | TRBJ1-1 | 14 | TRBV5-1 | CASSLGEVPPEAFF | TGCGCCAGCAGCTTGGGGGAGGTTCCCCCTGAAGCTTTCTTT
- | - | TRBJ2-4 | 16 | TRBV5-4 | CASSGWTAQAKNIQYF | TGTGCCAGCAGCGGCTGGACAGCCCAAGCCAAAAACATTCAGTACTTC
TRBD1 | - | TRBJ2-2 | 13 | TRBV7-2 | CASSWTGTGELFF | TGTGCCAGCAGCTGGACAGGGACCGGGGAGCTGTTTTTT
- | - | TRBJ2-7 | 13 | TRBV27 | CASSSRVSYEQYF | TGTGCCAGCAGTTCCAGGGTCTCCTACGAGCAGTACTTC
TRBD1 | - | TRBJ2-6 | 16 | TRBV5-1 | CASSSPTGTGANVLTF | TGCGCCAGCAGCTCGCCGACAGGGACTGGGGCCAACGTCCTGACTTTC
TRBD2 | - | TRBJ2-7 | 14 | TRBV14 | CASSRPGGTYEQYF | TGTGCCAGCAGTCGTCCGGGGGGTACCTACGAGCAGTACTTC
TRBD1 | few | TRBJ1-2 | 13 | TRBV5-6 | CASSLKHRGGYTF | TGTGCCAGCAGCTTGAAACACAGGGGTGGCTACACCTTC
TRBD2 | - | TRBJ2-1 | 16 | TRBV4-2 | CASSQGVGGAYNEQFF | TGTGCCAGCAGCCAAGGCGTCGGGGGGGCCTACAATGAGCAGTTCTTC
- | - | TRBJ2-7 | 12 | TRBV28 | CASSLKGLGQYF | TGTGCCAGCAGTTTGAAGGGACTCGGGCAGTACTTC
TRBD2 | once | TRBJ2-1 | 17 | TRBV24-1 | CASELGGGQSSYNEQFF | TGTGCCTCGGAATTGGGCGGGGGGCAAAGCTCCTACAATGAGCAGTTCTTC
- | - | TRBJ2-7 | 16 | TRBV27 | CASSYSDQGVSYEQYF | TGTGCCAGCAGTTATTCCGACCAGGGTGTGTCCTACGAGCAGTACTTC
TRBD1 | few | TRBJ1-5 | 15 | TRBV30 | CAWSSGTGGNQPQHF | TGTGCCTGGAGTTCCGGGACAGGGGGCAATCAGCCCCAGCATTTT
- | - | TRBJ1-3 | 15 | TRBV7-6 | CASSMTGSSGNTIYF | TGTGCCAGCAGCATGACGGGGAGCTCTGGAAACACCATATATTTT
- | once | TRBJ2-3 | 12 | TRBV5-6 | CASSFFKGFGYF | TGTGCCAGCAGCTTCTTTAAGGGGTTCGGGTATTTT
TRBD1 | - | TRBJ1-2 | 11 | TRBV6-5 | CASTGGGGYTF | TGTGCCTCAACAGGGGGTGGTGGCTACACCTTC
- | - | TRBJ2-7 | 12 | TRBV7-3 | CASSSTAYEQYF | TGTGCCAGCAGCTCTACTGCCTACGAGCAGTACTTC
- | - | TRBJ1-5 | 17 | TRBV21-1 | CASSIKQGAVGNQPQHF | TGTGCCAGCAGCATAAAACAGGGGGCGGTGGGCAATCAGCCCCAGCATTTT
TRBD1 | - | TRBJ2-3 | 15 | TRBV6-5 | CASTLGTGNPDTQYF | TGTGCCAGCACTTTAGGGACAGGGAACCCAGATACGCAGTATTTT
TRBD1 | - | TRBJ2-5 | 16 | TRBV5-5 | CASSLGLDRVRETQYF | TGTGCCAGCAGCTTGGGACTGGACAGGGTAAGGGAGACCCAGTACTTC
TRBD1 | few | TRBJ1-5 | 15 | TRBV19 | CASGWDRAGNQPQHF | TGTGCCAGTGGGTGGGACAGGGCAGGCAATCAGCCCCAGCATTTT
- | - | TRBJ2-2 | 13 | TRBV5-1 | CASSLELLGELFF | TGCGCCAGCAGCTTGGAGCTGTTGGGGGAGCTGTTTTTT
- | once | TRBJ1-5 | 16 | TRBV10-3 | CAISAQARDSNQPQHF | TGTGCCATCAGTGCCCAGGCACGGGATAGCAATCAGCCCCAGCATTTT
- | - | TRBJ2-4 | 13 | TRBV6-5 | CATRGVAKNIQYF | TGTGCCACAAGGGGTGTTGCCAAAAACATTCAGTACTTC
- | - | TRBJ2-7 | 11 | TRBV7-8 | CASSLVYEQYF | TGTGCCAGCAGCTTAGTATACGAGCAGTACTTC
- | - | TRBJ1-2 | 16 | TRBV4-3 | CASSQDWVAPGYGYTF | TGCGCCAGCAGCCAAGACTGGGTCGCGCCGGGCTATGGCTACACCTTC
- | - | TRBJ1-1 | 13 | TRBV10-3 | CAIRGAVNTEAFF | TGTGCCATCAGGGGGGCGGTGAACACTGAAGCTTTCTTT
- | - | TRBJ1-2 | 14 | TRBV2 | CASSTDLRTYGYTF | TGTGCCAGCAGTACGGACTTAAGAACTTATGGCTACACCTTC
- | once | TRBJ2-7 | 12 | TRBV6-1 | CASSDSVLEQYF | TGTGCCAGCAGTGACAGCGTTTTGGAGCAGTACTTC
TRBD1 | - | TRBJ1-2 | 14 | TRBV6-6 | CASIKDRSFYGYTF | TGTGCCAGCATTAAGGACAGGAGCTTTTATGGCTACACCTTC
TRBD1 | - | TRBJ1-2 | 17 | TRBV27 | CASMGTGGAWRSNGYTF | TGTGCCAGCATGGGGACAGGGGGCGCGTGGAGGTCGAATGGCTACACCTTC
- | - | TRBJ2-3 | 14 | TRBV20-1 | CSASRTGGSDTQYF | TGCAGTGCTAGTCGGACCGGCGGGTCGGATACGCAGTATTTT
- | - | TRBJ1-5 | 16 | TRBV27 | CASRSISGGDNQPQHF | TGTGCCAGCAGATCTATATCGGGGGGCGACAATCAGCCCCAGCATTTT
TRBD2 | few | TRBJ2-1 | 17 | TRBV12-5 | CASGLDLLARSYNEQFF | TGTGCTAGTGGTTTGGACCTACTAGCGAGATCCTACAATGAGCAGTTCTTC
- | - | TRBJ2-7 | 15 | TRBV6-5 | CASSYNPDSSYEQYF | TGTGCCAGCAGTTACAACCCGGACAGCTCCTACGAGCAGTACTTC
- | - | TRBJ2-5 | 14 | TRBV6-5 | CASSYSQGRETQYF | TGTGCCAGCAGTTACTCACAGGGAAGAGAGACCCAGTACTTC